Shown below are 27 T cell receptor beta chains from a single sample sequenced in a study of CD8 T cells in ankylosing spondylitis. Study-wide findings and caveats: What appeared characteristic of ankylosing spondylitis blood was a TCR beta motif of seven to nine highly homologous variants.

Their target antigens are unknown. TCRdb reanalysed the 5' RACE reads using MiXCR and keeps one entry per CDR3 protein. The table lists over 600,000 distinct CDR3 sequences, around a fifth of them singletons. The material sequenced was blood, either unsorted or a sorted T cell fraction (not recorded which). Source of these receptors: a male donor with ankylosing spondylitis.

In this sample, this clonotype turned up once. The chain combines TRBV3-1 with TRBJ2-2; 13 bases match TRBD2. Germline CDR1 and CDR2: LGHDT and YNNKEL (reference sequence). The CDR3 consists of 16 residues. V lost 4 bases to trimming and J lost 7 bases; unmatched junction nucleotides: 6. The CDR3 nucleotides are TGTGCCAGCAGCCTGACTAGCGGGGGGACCAACGGGGAGCTGTTTTTT. It yields the protein CASSLTSGGTNGELFF.

This clonotype was seen only a few times. The chain combines TRBV5-8 with TRBJ2-2; the D gene is possibly TRBD1 (5 bases). The CDR3 has 14 residues. V was clipped by 3 bases and J by 5 bases, with 11 bases between them. Germline V gene data show CDR1 as SGHTS and CDR2 as YDEGEE. This chain's CDR3 is CASSWTRVTGELFF. The CDR3 DNA reads TGTGCCAGCAGCTGGACAAGAGTTACCGGGGAGCTGTTTTTT.

This chain uses TRBV12-3 or TRBV12-4 with TRBJ1-3; D gene ambiguous. Trimming took 2 bases from V and 0 from J, leaving 8 bases between them. There are 15 residues in the CDR3. This chain's CDR3 is CASSLRANSGNTIYF. For the CDR3, the DNA is TGTGCCAGCAGTTTACGGGCAAACTCTGGAAACACCATATATTTT.

The chain combines TRBV5-1 with TRBJ2-2; 9 nucleotides line up with TRBD2. Losses at the gene ends were 4 bases for V and 2 bases for J; bases not matched to a gene: 12. Per germline, CDR1 SGHRS and CDR2 YFSETQ. This CDR3 region has 18 residues. For the CDR3, the DNA is TGCGCCAGCAGCCCTCGGGGAGCGGGAGGAACCAACACCGGGGAGCTGTTTTTT. Its protein product is CASSPRGAGGTNTGELFF.

The V and J genes are TRBV20-1 and TRBJ2-7; D is perhaps TRBD1 or TRBD2 (5 bases each). This CDR3 contains 15 residues. Germline-derived CDR1 and CDR2 are DFQATT and SNEGSKA (reference sequence). V was cut by 3 bases and J by 0 bases, with 15 bases left in between. CDR3 amino acids: CSARGDRLSSYEQYF. The CDR3 DNA reads as TGCAGTGCTAGGGGGGACCGATTAAGCTCCTACGAGCAGTACTTC.

This clonotype was found a few times. The chain couples TRBV27 to TRBJ1-5; D gene uncertain. The CDR3 loop spans 14 amino acids. Trimming took 0 bases from V and 6 from J, leaving 9 bases between them. CDR1 is MNHEY and CDR2 is SMNVEV in the germline V gene (reference sequence). The CDR3 loop is CASSLSIEGQPQHF. Here the CDR3 DNA reads TGTGCCAGCAGTTTATCGATTGAAGGTCAGCCCCAGCATTTT.

This chain connects TRBV7-9 to TRBJ1-5, with unresolved D. V was shortened by 2 bases and J by 0 bases, with 5 bases between the two germline ends. The CDR3 runs to 14 residues. CDR1 is SEHNR and CDR2 is FQNEAQ in the germline V gene (reference sequence). The CDR3 DNA follows: TGTGCCAGCAGCTTAATGGATAGCAATCAGCCCCAGCATTTT. Its translation: CASSLMDSNQPQHF.

This chain uses TRBV12-3 or TRBV12-4 with TRBJ1-1; 9 positions match TRBD1. This CDR3 contains 15 residues. Losses at the gene ends were 4 bases for V and 4 bases for J; bases not matched to a gene: 7. CDR3 DNA sequence: TGTGCCAGCAGTTCTACAGGGGGCTTGGGCACTGAAGCTTTCTTT. This translates into CASSSTGGLGTEAFF.

This clonotype was seen repeatedly, ten times or more. The DNA is omitted, as the CDR3 cannot be located on it reliably, and the CDR3 follows TCRdb's listing. The J gene is TRBJ2-1, the V gene TRBV11-2; the listed D gene, TRBD1, was not tested against the DNA. Germline V gives CDR1 SGHAT, CDR2 FQNNGV. A total of 18 residues make up the CDR3, ends included. CDR3 residues: CASSFKGGGADFGNEQFF.

The chain couples TRBV20-1 to TRBJ2-6, with a tentative D call TRBD1 (6 bases). This CDR3 has 19 amino acids. Germline V CDR1 and CDR2: DFQATT, SNEGSKA (reference sequence). With 1 base removed from V and 0 bases from J, the gap between germline ends came to 19 bases. The CDR3: CSARVSLGQTISGANVLTF. The CDR3 region has the DNA TGCAGTGCTAGAGTTTCCTTGGGACAAACGATCTCTGGGGCCAACGTCCTGACTTTC.

The CDR3 is CASRPNTGETGELFF. The CDR3 nucleotides are TGTGCCAGCAGACCTAATACAGGGGAAACCGGGGAGCTGTTTTTT. The rearrangement joins TRBV12-3 or TRBV12-4 to TRBJ2-2; TRBD1 matches 7 bases. Trimming at V came to 6 bases and at J to 5 bases, leaving 9 bases not matched to a gene. The CDR3 is 15 amino acids.

This clonotype turned up a few times. V is TRBV20-1 and J is TRBJ2-5; TRBD1 matches at 11 bases. V lost 6 bases to trimming and J lost 5 bases; unmatched junction nucleotides: 8. From germline, CDR1 is DFQATT and CDR2 SNEGSKA (reference sequence). The CDR3 runs to 14 residues. This CDR3 reads CSAYRDRGGETQYF. Written as DNA, the CDR3 is TGCAGTGCCTACCGGGACAGGGGGGGGGAGACCCAGTACTTC.

In this sample, this clonotype turned up a few times. The rearrangement joins TRBV5-1 to TRBJ2-5; either TRBD1 or TRBD2 may supply D (5 bases each). CDR3 length: 15 amino acids. The ends were cut back, 0 bases at V and 2 bases at J, with 11 bases in the middle. CDR1 SGHRS and CDR2 YFSETQ come from the germline V gene. CDR3 sequence reads: CASSLEGTSQETQYF. As DNA, the CDR3 is TGCGCCAGCAGCTTGGAGGGGACCTCTCAAGAGACCCAGTACTTC. The variable domain in full, completed from reference TRBV5-1 and TRBJ2-5, reads KAGVTQTPRYLIKTRGQQVTLSCSPISGHRSVSWYQQTPGQGLQFLFEYFSETQRNKGNFPGRFSGRQFSNSRSEMNVSTLELGDSALYLCASSLEGTSQETQYFGPGTRLLVL.

Concerning this clonotype itself: A much larger clonotype is one base distant, so this may be a read error. In DNA, the CDR3 is TGTGCCAGCAGTACTAGCGGGAGGGAGACCCAGTACTTC. Amino acids: CASSTSGRETQYF. The chain has TRBV12-3 or TRBV12-4 and TRBJ2-5; 12 bases align to TRBD2. CDR3 length equals 13 residues. V gave up 5 bases and J gave up 5 bases; unmatched junction bases: 0.

This clonotype was seen more than once but under ten times. The V call is TRBV29-1, the J call TRBJ1-3; D uncertain. The CDR3 runs to 14 residues. With 7 bases removed from V and 0 bases from J, the gap between germline ends came to 13 bases. Germline CDR1 SQVTM, CDR2 ANQGSEA. In DNA, the CDR3 is TGCAGCGCCCGACACGGAATCTCTGGAAACACCATATATTTT. Protein: CSARHGISGNTIYF.

This clonotype was seen a handful of times. The chain carries TRBV20-1 and TRBJ1-3; maybe TRBD1 (5 bases). Trimming left V 3 bases short and J 8 bases short, with 17 bases between. The germline gives CDR1 DFQATT, CDR2 SNEGSKA (reference sequence). The CDR3 length is 14 residues. The CDR3 DNA reads TGCAGTGCTAGGTCCGGCAGGGCTCTTGACACCATATATTTT. Translation: CSARSGRALDTIYF.

The chain carries TRBV5-1 and TRBJ1-6, with TRBD1 matching over 7 bases. Germline V gives CDR1 SGHRS, CDR2 YFSETQ. The CDR3 is 14 amino acids. V dropped 7 bases and J dropped 7; count of bases not matched to a gene: 8. The CDR3 loop is CASSTGMANSPLHF. CDR3 bases: TGCGCCAGCTCGACAGGGATGGCAAATTCACCCCTCCACTTT.

This clonotype was found a few times. The rearrangement links TRBV7-9 to TRBJ1-2; TRBD1 might be the D (6 bases). The germline gives CDR1 SEHNR, CDR2 FQNEAQ (reference sequence). V was shortened by 5 bases and J by 5 bases, with 15 bases between the two germline ends. The CDR3 sequence is 14 residues long. In DNA, the CDR3 is TGTGCCAGCAGCCGTGGACAGACCATTTATGGCTACACCTTC. It yields the protein CASSRGQTIYGYTF.

This clonotype was counted at least ten times. The genes are TRBV4-2 and TRBJ1-2; possible D gene TRBD1, 6 bases. The CDR3 is 16 residues long. The V and J ends lost 3 bases and 4 bases respectively, with 18 bases between them. Germline V gives CDR1 LGHNA, CDR2 YNFKEQ. The CDR3 reads CASSHPRGGKGYGYTF. The CDR3 DNA follows: TGTGCCAGCAGCCACCCTCGAGGGGGGAAGGGCTATGGCTACACCTTC.

This chain joins TRBV29-1 and TRBJ1-2; tentatively, D is TRBD1 (5 bases). The CDR3 is 11 amino acids. Between the trimmed V and J ends, which lost 5 bases and 1 base, there was a span of 5 bases. CDR1 is SQVTM, CDR2 ANQGSEA, per germline. CDR3 nucleotide sequence: TGCAGCGTTCAGGGTAACTATGGCTACACCTTC. This encodes CSVQGNYGYTF.

As for this clonotype: The junction departs from the called germline gene at one end, perhaps through a read error. The rearrangement uses TRBV11-3 and TRBJ2-1; D perhaps matches TRBD2 (6 bases). Germline loops: CDR1 SGHNT, CDR2 YENEEA. The CDR3 totals 13 residues. The CDR3 nucleotides read TGTGCCAGCAGCAAAGAGGCGGGGTCTCTCCCCCACTTC. This sequence encodes CASSKEAGSLPHF. Combining the CDR3 with reference TRBV11-3 and TRBJ2-1 gives the whole variable domain EAGVVQSPRYKIIEKKQPVAFWCNPISGHNTLYWYLQNLGQGPELLIRYENEEAVDDSQLPKDRFSAERLKGVDSTLKIQPAELGDSAVYLCASSKEAGSLPHFGPGTRLTVL.

V is TRBV4-1 and J is TRBJ2-2; the D gene could be TRBD1 or TRBD2 (7 bases each). The CDR3 is 15 residues long. The germline gives CDR1 MGHRA, CDR2 YSYEKL. Trimming left V 3 bases short and J 4 bases short, with 12 bases between. CDR3 in DNA: TGCGCCAGCAGCCAGCAGCGGGACAGCACCGGGGAGCTGTTTTTT. It encodes CASSQQRDSTGELFF.

The chain employs TRBV24-1 and TRBJ2-1; the D gene could be TRBD1 or TRBD2 (5 bases each). Germline assignment: CDR1 KGHDR and CDR2 SFDVKD. Trimming took off 2 bases at V and 1 base at J, with 14 bases between the two ends. CDR3 length: 17 residues. The CDR3 sequence is CATSDSGPGRSYNEQFF. In nucleotides, the CDR3 is TGTGCCACCAGTGATTCCGGACCGGGACGTTCCTACAATGAGCAGTTCTTC.

This clonotype was counted between two and nine times. The rearrangement uses TRBV11-2 and TRBJ2-3; a weak D match, TRBD2 (6 bases). The germline CDR1 and CDR2 sequences are SGHAT and FQNNGV. The V end lost 1 base, the J end lost 2 bases, and 13 bases lay between the germline ends. This CDR3 spans 16 amino acids. The CDR3 coding sequence is TGTGCCAGCAGCTTAGGTAGCGGACTTTCCACAGATACGCAGTATTTT. Amino acid sequence: CASSLGSGLSTDTQYF.

This clonotype was seen only a few times. The chain carries TRBV6-5 and TRBJ1-5; D gene unclear. The ends were cut back, 3 bases at V and 0 bases at J, with 9 bases in the middle. Looked up from germline, CDR1 is MNHEY and CDR2 is SVGAGI. The CDR3 extends over 15 amino acids. The CDR3 DNA follows: TGTGCCAGCAGTTATGGAGGATATAGCAATCAGCCCCAGCATTTT. Amino acid sequence: CASSYGGYSNQPQHF.

This clonotype showed up just a few times. The chain combines TRBV29-1 with TRBJ2-7, with D perhaps matching TRBD1 (5 bases). Germline V gene data show CDR1 as SQVTM and CDR2 as ANQGSEA. The CDR3 extends over 11 amino acids. Trimming stripped 5 bases from V and 5 bases from J, with 10 bases between. DNA for the CDR3: TGCAGCGTTTCCCAGGGTAACGAGCAGTACTTC. Amino acid sequence: CSVSQGNEQYF.

In this sample, this clonotype turned up a few times. The chain links TRBV6-1 to TRBJ1-5; D is uncertain. Germline loops: CDR1 MNHNS, CDR2 SASEGT. Trimming shortened V by 5 bases and J by 2 bases, and 7 bases separated the two germline ends. This CDR3 contains 13 residues. The CDR3 loop reads CASSQPGNQPQHF. CDR3 bases: TGTGCCAGCAGTCAACCAGGCAATCAGCCCCAGCATTTT.